This T cell receptor beta chain was profiled in a study of beta chain features in type 1 diabetes. About the research overall: Analysis included around 100 million sorted cells drawn from all samples. Study-wide results and caveats: A potential influence of HLA type upon TCRB rearrangement remained unresolved herein. It was among patients, rather than healthy donors, that naive, central memory and Treg TCRB repertoires appeared more similar.

The CDR3 is 15 residues long. Trimming left V 5 bases short and J 5 bases short, with 18 bases between. Per germline, CDR1 SQVTM and CDR2 ANQGSEA. This clone occurred a few times. What it binds is not known. Since all of the isolated RNA was reverse transcribed, expressed TCRB transcripts were what got sequenced. Profiling relied on immunoSEQ multiplex PCR, and the TCRdb table lists in-frame clones only, not all of them. Of about 410,000 clones listed, approximately 15% are singletons. Cell sorting via CD45RO/CCR7/CD25/CD127/CD95/CD27 was performed to obtain CD4+ naive, central memory, regulatory and stem cell-like memory cells.

The specimen was naive CD4+ T cells from blood. The chain employs TRBV29-1 and TRBJ2-2, with D perhaps matching TRBD1 (7 bases). The source is a young man in good health. The CDR3 DNA reads as TGCAGCGTTAACCCCAGGGGGAGCGGGACCGGGGAGCTGTTTTTT. Amino acid sequence: CSVNPRGSGTGELFF.